The rows below give T cell receptor beta chains drawn from one sample of a study of blood T cell repertoires in COVID-19. Here immunoSEQ multiplex PCR was the method, and the copy in TCRdb shows in-frame clones only, minus some. This repertoire shows fewer than 450,000 clones, less than 95% found once; its top ten account for under 0.7%. Sequencing was performed on PBMCs or T cells enriched from blood (not recorded which). Receptors were obtained from a man between 18 and 35 years old who had recovered from COVID-19. CDR3s leave out the opening cysteine and the closing phenylalanine or tryptophan.

CDR3	length	V	J
ASSLRAGGPDTQY	13	TRBV11-1	TRBJ2-3
ASSPLAADNEQF	12	TRBV28	TRBJ2-1
ASSTPRQGRREVPSYNEQF	19	TRBV27	TRBJ2-1
ALEGTSSYEQY	11	TRBV2	TRBJ2-7
ASSTVPGLYSYEQY	14	TRBV18	TRBJ2-7
ATSDPRQGAREQY	13	TRBV24-1	TRBJ2-7
ASSLGLAAGEANVLT	15	TRBV19	TRBJ2-6
ASSVTGGSSYNSPLH	15	TRBV6-1	TRBJ1-6
ASSPDSSSYNEQF	13	TRBV13	TRBJ2-1
ASSAGQGASQTQY	13	TRBV5-4	TRBJ2-5
ASSKVSSSPHEQY	13	TRBV21-1	TRBJ2-7
ASGDRVFGYT	10	TRBV19	TRBJ1-2
ASSRQLINEQF	11	TRBV14	TRBJ2-1
ASSLYGNEQF	10	TRBV28	TRBJ2-1
ASSSGDSAYGYT	12	TRBV28	TRBJ1-2
ASSAGGAQETQY	12	TRBV5-1	TRBJ2-5
ASSLWRGEGNEQF	13	TRBV7-9	TRBJ2-1
ASSFKGDTQY	10	TRBV12-3/TRBV12-4	TRBJ2-3
ASSRGVVAF	9	TRBV7-9	TRBJ1-1
ASSKMGTDEKLF	12	TRBV21-1	TRBJ1-4
ASSFRGLAGSYEQY	14	TRBV28	TRBJ2-7
ASSSGTGGSD	10	TRBV12-3/TRBV12-4	TRBJ2-7
ASSFRAEQETQY	12	TRBV28	TRBJ2-5
ASSQAPGNNQPQH	13	TRBV3-1/TRBV3-2	TRBJ1-5
ASSPAGRNTGELF	13	TRBV5-6	TRBJ2-2
ASSLSNEQF	9	TRBV12-3/TRBV12-4	TRBJ2-1
ASSLDRGEKLF	11	TRBV5-6	TRBJ1-4
ASSFGDTSYEQY	12	TRBV5-1	TRBJ2-7
ASSYLADDYNEQF	13	TRBV5-1	TRBJ2-1
ASSLLTETEAF	11	TRBV5-1	TRBJ1-1
ASSLEGLAGYNEQF	14	TRBV5-1	TRBJ2-1
ASTHPGGDGYT	11	TRBV27	TRBJ1-2
ASGLGTFKGASGNTIY	16	TRBV12-5	TRBJ1-3
ASTLGTTNTEAF	12	TRBV5-6	TRBJ1-1
ASSPGQGIYGYT	12	TRBV6-5	TRBJ1-2
ASSVEGAYEQY	11	TRBV19	TRBJ2-7